Here is one TCR beta chain with its context. V was trimmed by 4 bases and J by 4 bases, leaving 11 bases between them. The CDR3 extends over 14 amino acids. These data are taken from a study of blood T cell repertoires in COVID-19. Some clones are missing from TCRdb's copy, which holds only in-frame ones; the method was immunoSEQ multiplex PCR. The sample records about 400,000 clones, more than 85% being singletons. The chain employs TRBV23-1 and TRBJ1-3; D might be TRBD1 (6 bases). Being an ORF, TRBV23-1 has a function that is uncertain. Sample: peripheral blood. This TCR was sampled from a woman in her 30s with acute or convalescent COVID-19. The CDR3 loop reads CASSPSGQGNTIYF. The CDR3 region has the DNA TGCGCCAGCAGTCCGTCCGGACAGGGAAACACCATATATTTT.